What follows is one T cell receptor (beta chain) and its context. The antigen is undetermined. J was trimmed by 5 bases and V by 6 bases; bases with no gene match: 7. The CDR3 runs to 13 residues. Germline assignment: CDR1 SEHNR and CDR2 FQNEAQ (reference sequence). The sample belongs to a study of immune evolution from preneoplasia to lung adenocarcinoma. Study-level information: HLA loss of heterozygosity: approximately 7.5% AIS, around 16% MIA, more than 25% ADC, none AAH. Findings and caveats of the study: Normal lung had the highest top T cell clone frequencies.

Assay used: immunoSEQ multiplex PCR; TCRdb lists only in-frame clones, some missing. The table records 35,000 or so clones, 74% of them present only once. Sequencing was performed on FFPE invasive lung adenocarcinoma tissue. This clonotype was sampled from a person in their sixties with lung adenocarcinoma. The V gene is TRBV7-9, the J gene TRBJ2-7; 7 positions match TRBD1. The CDR3 DNA reads as TGTGCCAGCAGTTCTACGACAGGGAACGAGCAGTACTTC. It codes for CASSSTTGNEQYF. The full variable domain, in which reference TRBV7-9 and TRBJ2-7 provide the parts outside the CDR3, is DTGVSQNPRHKITKRGQNVTFRCDPISEHNRLYWYRQTLGQGPEFLTYFQNEAQLEKSRLLSDRFSAERPKGSFSTLEIQRTEQGDSAMYLCASSSTTGNEQYFGPGTRLTVT.